These 7 T cell receptor beta chains share one sample of origin, sequenced in a study of siplizumab effects on memory and regulatory T cells. The protocol was immunoSEQ multiplex PCR, while the TCRdb copy is restricted to in-frame clones and leaves out a portion. The sample records roughly 100,000 clones, approximately 97% being singletons. The sequenced material came from naive CD4+ T cells sorted from blood. These receptors were collected from a human donor in good health.

The V and J genes are TRBV5-4 and TRBJ1-4, with 10 bases lining up with TRBD1. From germline, CDR1 is SGHNT and CDR2 YYREEE (reference sequence). The CDR3 is made up of 16 amino acids. With V trimmed by 4 bases and J by 3 bases, 6 bases remained unmatched. This chain's CDR3 is CASSLTGGGANEKLFF. CDR3 nucleotides: TGTGCCAGCAGCCTGACAGGGGGCGGTGCTAATGAAAAACTGTTTTTT.

CDR3 sequence (DNA): TGTGCCTGGAAAGGACAGGGAAGCTCCTACGAGCAGTACTTC. Its translation is CAWKGQGSSYEQYF. The chain combines TRBV30 with TRBJ2-7, with TRBD1 identical over 8 bases. V trimming: 4 bases; J trimming: 0 bases; junction bases outside the gene matches: 5. Germline V gene data show CDR1 as GTSNPN and CDR2 as SVGIG (reference sequence). The length of the CDR3 is 14 residues.

The V gene is TRBV30, the J gene TRBJ2-3; D possibly uses TRBD1 or TRBD2 (6 bases each). V lost 0 bases, J lost 1 base, and 11 bases lay in between. The germline CDR1 and CDR2 sequences are GTSNPN and SVGIG (reference sequence). The CDR3 covers 15 residues. In DNA form, the CDR3 reads TGTGCCTGGAGTGTAGGCCGGGGGCGCACAGATACGCAGTATTTT. It translates to CAWSVGRGRTDTQYF.

The rearrangement links TRBV29-1 to TRBJ1-2; D might be TRBD1 (6 bases). The length of the CDR3 is 15 residues. Trimming removed 3 bases at V and 5 bases at J, with 19 bases between. Germline loops: CDR1 SQVTM, CDR2 ANQGSEA. Here the CDR3 reads CSVESRNRVGYGYTF. The CDR3 DNA sequence: TGCAGCGTTGAGTCGCGTAACAGGGTAGGGTATGGCTACACCTTC.

This sequence joins TRBV6-6 and TRBJ2-7; 8 bases agree with TRBD2. Per the germline V gene, CDR1 is MNHNY and CDR2 is SVGAGI (reference sequence). The CDR3 runs 15 residues. With V trimmed by 0 bases and J by 3 bases, 4 bases remained unmatched. Here the CDR3 DNA reads TGTGCCAGCAGTTACTCGGGCGGGGGGTACTACGAGCAGTACTTC. Translated: CASSYSGGGYYEQYF.

The genes are TRBV14 and TRBJ2-2; the D is unclear. The CDR3 runs to 13 residues. Germline-derived CDR1 and CDR2 are SGHDN and FVKESK. V lost 5 bases, J lost 5 bases, and 9 bases lay in between. The CDR3 sequence is CASSATRTGELFF. The CDR3 nucleotides read TGTGCCAGCAGCGCGACCCGGACCGGGGAGCTGTTTTTT.

The chain uses TRBV19 and TRBJ1-5; D possibly corresponds to TRBD1 (5 bases). V was trimmed by 5 bases and J by 4 bases, leaving 6 bases between them. The CDR3 is 12 amino acids. Germline V lookup: CDR1 LNHDA, CDR2 SQIVND (reference sequence). In nucleotides, the CDR3 is TGTGCCAGTAGTCGACAGAATCAGCCCCAGCATTTT. It specifies CASSRQNQPQHF.